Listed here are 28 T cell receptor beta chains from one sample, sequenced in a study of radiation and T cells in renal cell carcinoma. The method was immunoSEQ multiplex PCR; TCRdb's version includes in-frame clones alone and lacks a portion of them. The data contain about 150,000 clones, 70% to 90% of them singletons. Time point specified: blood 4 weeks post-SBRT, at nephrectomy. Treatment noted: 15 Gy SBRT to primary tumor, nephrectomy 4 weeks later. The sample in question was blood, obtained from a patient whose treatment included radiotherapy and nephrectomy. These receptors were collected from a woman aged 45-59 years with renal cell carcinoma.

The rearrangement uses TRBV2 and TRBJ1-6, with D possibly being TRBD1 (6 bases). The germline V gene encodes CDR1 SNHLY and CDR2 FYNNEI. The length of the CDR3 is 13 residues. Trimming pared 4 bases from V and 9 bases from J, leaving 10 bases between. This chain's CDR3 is CASSGGARSPLHF. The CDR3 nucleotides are TGTGCCAGCAGTGGGGGGGCTCGTTCACCCCTCCACTTT.

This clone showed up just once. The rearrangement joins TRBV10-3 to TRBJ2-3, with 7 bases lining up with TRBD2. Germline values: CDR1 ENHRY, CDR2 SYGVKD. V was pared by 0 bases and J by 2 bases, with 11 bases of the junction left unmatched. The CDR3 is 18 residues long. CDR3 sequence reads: CAISESERLADHTDTQYF. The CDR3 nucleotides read TGTGCCATCAGTGAGTCGGAAAGGCTAGCGGATCACACAGATACGCAGTATTTT.

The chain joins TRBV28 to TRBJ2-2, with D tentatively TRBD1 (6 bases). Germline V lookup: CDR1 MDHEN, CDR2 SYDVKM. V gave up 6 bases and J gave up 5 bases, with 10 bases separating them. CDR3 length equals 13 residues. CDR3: CASRIQGTGELFF. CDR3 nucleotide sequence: TGTGCCAGCAGGATACAGGGAACCGGGGAGCTGTTTTTT.

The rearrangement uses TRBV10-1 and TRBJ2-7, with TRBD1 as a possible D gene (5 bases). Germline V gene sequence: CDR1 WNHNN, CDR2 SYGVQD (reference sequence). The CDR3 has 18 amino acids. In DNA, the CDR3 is TGCGGCACAGCCGTAAAAATTGTGAGGACACCGAGCTCCTACGAGCAGTACTTC. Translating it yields CGTAVKIVRTPSSYEQYF.

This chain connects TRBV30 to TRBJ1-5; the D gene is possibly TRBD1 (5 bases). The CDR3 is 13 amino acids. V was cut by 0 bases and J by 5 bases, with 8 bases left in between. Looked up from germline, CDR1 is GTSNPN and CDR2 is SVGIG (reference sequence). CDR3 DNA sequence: TGTGCCTGGAGTGTACGGGACGATCAGCCCCAGCATTTT. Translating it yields CAWSVRDDQPQHF.

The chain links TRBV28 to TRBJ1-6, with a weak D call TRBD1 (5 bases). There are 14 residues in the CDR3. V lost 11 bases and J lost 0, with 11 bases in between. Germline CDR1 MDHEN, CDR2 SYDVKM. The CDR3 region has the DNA TGTGCCGGGGGAGCTAACTCCTATAATTCACCCCTCCACTTT. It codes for CAGGANSYNSPLHF.

The DNA of the CDR3 is TGTGCCAGTAGTATAGTCGGGGACAGTTTCAGGGGGACTGAAGCTTTCTTT. This sequence encodes CASSIVGDSFRGTEAFF. The rearrangement joins TRBV19 to TRBJ1-1; 7 bases line up with TRBD1. The CDR3 runs 17 residues. Germline V gene data show CDR1 as LNHDA and CDR2 as SQIVND (reference sequence). V trimming: 1 base; J trimming: 5 bases; junction bases outside the gene matches: 13.

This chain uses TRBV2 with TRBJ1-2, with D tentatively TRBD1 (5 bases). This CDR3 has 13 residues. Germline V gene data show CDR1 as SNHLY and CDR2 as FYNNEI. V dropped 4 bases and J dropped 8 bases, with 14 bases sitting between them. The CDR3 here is CASSGGREGGYTF. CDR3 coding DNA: TGTGCCAGCAGTGGGGGACGAGAAGGAGGCTACACCTTC.

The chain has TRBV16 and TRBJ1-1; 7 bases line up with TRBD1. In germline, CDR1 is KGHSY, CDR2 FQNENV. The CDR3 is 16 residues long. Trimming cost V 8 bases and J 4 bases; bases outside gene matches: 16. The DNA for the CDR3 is TGTGCCAGCCTCCAGTTCAGGGGGGGACGGGGCACTGAAGCTTTCTTT. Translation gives CASLQFRGGRGTEAFF.

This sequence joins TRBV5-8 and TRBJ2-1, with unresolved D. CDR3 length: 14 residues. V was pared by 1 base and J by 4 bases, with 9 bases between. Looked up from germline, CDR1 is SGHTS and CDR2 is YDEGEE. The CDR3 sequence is CASSLFSLYNEQFF. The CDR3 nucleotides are TGTGCCAGCAGCTTGTTCAGCCTGTACAATGAGCAGTTCTTC. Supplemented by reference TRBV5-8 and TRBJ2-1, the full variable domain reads EAGVTQSPTHLIKTRGQQATLRCSPISGHTSVYWYQQALGLGLQFLLWYDEGEERNRGNFPPRFSGRQFPNYSSELNVNALELEDSALYLCASSLFSLYNEQFFGPGTRLTVL.

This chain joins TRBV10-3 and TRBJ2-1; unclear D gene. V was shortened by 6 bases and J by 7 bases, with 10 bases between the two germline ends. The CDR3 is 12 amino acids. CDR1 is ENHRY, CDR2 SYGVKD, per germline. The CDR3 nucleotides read TGTGCCATCAGCGGCTCGGGTAATGAGCAGTTCTTC. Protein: CAISGSGNEQFF.

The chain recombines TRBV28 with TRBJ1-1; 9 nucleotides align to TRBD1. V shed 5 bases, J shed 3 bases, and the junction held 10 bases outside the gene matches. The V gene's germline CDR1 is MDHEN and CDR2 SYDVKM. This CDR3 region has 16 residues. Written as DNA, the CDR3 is TGTGCCAGCAGTGCGGGGACAGGGTACGGGGACACTGAAGCTTTCTTT. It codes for CASSAGTGYGDTEAFF.

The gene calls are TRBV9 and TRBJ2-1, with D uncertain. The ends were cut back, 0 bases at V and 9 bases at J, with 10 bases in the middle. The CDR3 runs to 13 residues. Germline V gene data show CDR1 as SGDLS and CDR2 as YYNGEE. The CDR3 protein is CASSVELWAEQFF. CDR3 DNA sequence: TGTGCCAGCAGCGTAGAGCTATGGGCTGAGCAGTTCTTC.

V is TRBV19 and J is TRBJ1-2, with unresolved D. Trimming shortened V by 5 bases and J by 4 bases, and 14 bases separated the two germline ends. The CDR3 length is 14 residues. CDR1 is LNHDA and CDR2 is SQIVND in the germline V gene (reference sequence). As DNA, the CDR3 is TGTGCCAGTAGTCCACCACGGTATTCCTATGGCTACACCTTC. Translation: CASSPPRYSYGYTF.

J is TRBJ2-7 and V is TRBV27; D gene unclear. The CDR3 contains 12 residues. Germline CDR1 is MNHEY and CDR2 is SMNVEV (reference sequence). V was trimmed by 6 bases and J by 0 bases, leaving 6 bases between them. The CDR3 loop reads CASSLSSYEQYF. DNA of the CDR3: TGTGCCAGCAGCCTAAGCTCCTACGAGCAGTACTTC.

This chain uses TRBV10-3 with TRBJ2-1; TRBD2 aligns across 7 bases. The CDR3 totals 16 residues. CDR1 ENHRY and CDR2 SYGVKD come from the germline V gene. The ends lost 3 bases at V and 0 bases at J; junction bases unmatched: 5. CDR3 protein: CAISESGGSSYNEQFF. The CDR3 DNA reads TGTGCCATCAGTGAATCGGGCGGGAGCTCCTACAATGAGCAGTTCTTC.

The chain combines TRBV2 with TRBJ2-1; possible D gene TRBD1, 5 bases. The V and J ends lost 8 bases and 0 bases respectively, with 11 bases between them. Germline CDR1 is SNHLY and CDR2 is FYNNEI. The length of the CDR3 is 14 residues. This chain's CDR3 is CASFTGSSYNEQFF. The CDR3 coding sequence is TGTGCCAGCTTCACAGGCAGCTCCTACAATGAGCAGTTCTTC. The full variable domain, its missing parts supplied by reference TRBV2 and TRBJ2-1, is EPEVTQTPSHQVTQMGQEVILRCVPISNHLYFYWYRQILGQKVEFLVSFYNNEISEKSEIFDDQFSVERPDGSNFTLKIRSTKLEDSAMYFCASFTGSSYNEQFFGPGTRLTVL.

The CDR3 spells CASRPWDFTDTQYF. In DNA form, the CDR3 reads TGTGCCAGCAGGCCATGGGATTTCACAGATACGCAGTATTTT. The rearrangement joins TRBV6-5 to TRBJ2-3; no firm D call. The germline gives CDR1 MNHEY, CDR2 SVGAGI. This CDR3 has 14 amino acids. The V end was cut by 6 bases, the J end by 2 bases, with 12 bases between.

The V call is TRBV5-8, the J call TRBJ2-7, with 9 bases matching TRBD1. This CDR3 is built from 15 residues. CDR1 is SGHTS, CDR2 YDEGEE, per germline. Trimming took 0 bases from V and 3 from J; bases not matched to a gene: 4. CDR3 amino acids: CASSLDGTGIYEQYF. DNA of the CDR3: TGTGCCAGCAGCTTGGATGGGACAGGGATCTACGAGCAGTACTTC.

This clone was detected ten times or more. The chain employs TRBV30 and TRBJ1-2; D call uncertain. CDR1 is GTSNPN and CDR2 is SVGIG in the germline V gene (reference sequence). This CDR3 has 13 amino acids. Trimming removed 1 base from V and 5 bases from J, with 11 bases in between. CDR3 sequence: CAWSGSGGYGYTF. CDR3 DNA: TGTGCCTGGAGTGGATCGGGCGGGTATGGCTACACCTTC.

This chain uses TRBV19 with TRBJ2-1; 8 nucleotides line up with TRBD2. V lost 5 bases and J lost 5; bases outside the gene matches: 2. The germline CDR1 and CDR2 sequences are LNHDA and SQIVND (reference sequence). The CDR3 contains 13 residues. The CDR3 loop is CASSAGGDNEQFF. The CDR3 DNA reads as TGTGCCAGTAGTGCGGGGGGAGACAATGAGCAGTTCTTC.

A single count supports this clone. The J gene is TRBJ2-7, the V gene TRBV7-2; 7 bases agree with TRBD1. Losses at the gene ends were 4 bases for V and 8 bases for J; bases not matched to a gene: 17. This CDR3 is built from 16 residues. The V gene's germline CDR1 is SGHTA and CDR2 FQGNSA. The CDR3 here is CASSSTPRGWNWKQYF. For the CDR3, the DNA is TGTGCCAGCAGCTCAACTCCCAGGGGGTGGAACTGGAAGCAGTACTTC.

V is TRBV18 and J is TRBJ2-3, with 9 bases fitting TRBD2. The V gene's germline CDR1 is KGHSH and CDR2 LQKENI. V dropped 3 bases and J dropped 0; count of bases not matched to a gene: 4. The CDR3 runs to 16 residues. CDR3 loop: CASSPPSGASTDTQYF. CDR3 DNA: TGTGCCAGCTCACCGCCTAGCGGGGCAAGCACAGATACGCAGTATTTT.

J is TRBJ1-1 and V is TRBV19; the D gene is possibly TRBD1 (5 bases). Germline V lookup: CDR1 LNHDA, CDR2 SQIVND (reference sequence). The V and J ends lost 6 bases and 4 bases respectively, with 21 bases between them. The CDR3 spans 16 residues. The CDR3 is CASRKGEGAGSTEAFF. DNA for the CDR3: TGTGCCAGTAGAAAGGGAGAAGGAGCAGGGAGCACTGAAGCTTTCTTT.

CDR3 loop: CATSRSPGGNSPLHF. CDR3 coding DNA: TGTGCCACCAGCAGATCCCCAGGGGGGAATTCACCCCTCCACTTT. The chain recombines TRBV15 with TRBJ1-6, with 7 positions matching TRBD1. The CDR3 totals 15 residues. V dropped 2 bases and J dropped 7; count of bases not matched to a gene: 5. Germline lookup yields CDR1 LNHNV and CDR2 YYDKDF (reference sequence).

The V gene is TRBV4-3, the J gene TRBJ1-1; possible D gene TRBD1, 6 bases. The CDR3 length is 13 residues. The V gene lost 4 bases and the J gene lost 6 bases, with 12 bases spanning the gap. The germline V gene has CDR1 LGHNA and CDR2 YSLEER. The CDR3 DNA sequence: TGCGCCAGCAGCCGAGGACAGCCATCTGAAGCTTTCTTT. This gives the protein CASSRGQPSEAFF.

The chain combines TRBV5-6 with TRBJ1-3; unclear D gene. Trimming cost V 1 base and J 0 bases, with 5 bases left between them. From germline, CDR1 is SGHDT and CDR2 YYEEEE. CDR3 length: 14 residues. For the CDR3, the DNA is TGTGCCAGCAGCTTGCTGTTCTCTGGAAACACCATATATTTT. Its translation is CASSLLFSGNTIYF. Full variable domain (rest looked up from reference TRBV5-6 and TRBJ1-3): DAGVTQSPTHLIKTRGQQVTLRCSPKSGHDTVSWYQQALGQGPQFIFQYYEEEERQRGNFPDRFSGHQFPNYSSELNVNALLLGDSALYLCASSLLFSGNTIYFGEGSWLTVV.

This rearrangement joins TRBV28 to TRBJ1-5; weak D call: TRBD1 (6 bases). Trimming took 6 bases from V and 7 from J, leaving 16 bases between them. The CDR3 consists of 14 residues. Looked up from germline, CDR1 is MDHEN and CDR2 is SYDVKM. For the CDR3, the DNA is TGTGCCAGCAGCATACCGGGGGCAAGGCAGCCCCAGCATTTT. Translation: CASSIPGARQPQHF.